The 32 T cell receptor beta chains given below trace back to one sample, sequenced in a study of CXCR3-negative and CXCR3-positive naive CD8 T cells. UMI-tagged TRB cDNA libraries were built via 5' RACE. TCRdb re-called the 5' RACE reads and catalogs CDR3 proteins one per entry, DNA excluded. The sample data list approximately 4,200 distinct CDR3 sequences. What was sequenced was naive CXCR3- CD8+ T cells from blood. Subset defined: CD45RO-CCR7+CD27+CD95- naive CD8+ T cells lacking CXCR3 (TNR3-). Receptor source: a human donor in good health. Some clones in this sample may be carry-over from other donors' samples.

This clonotype is identified as medium-sized (0.01 to 0.1%) from frequency. CDR3 in amino acids: CASSFPPGAHNEQFF. The chain links TRBV12-3 or TRBV12-4 to TRBJ2-1; TCRdb selects TRBD1, and the lack of DNA leaves this call unchecked. This CDR3 is built from 15 residues.

The V call is TRBV10-1, the J call TRBJ1-1; TCRdb's D gene call, TRBD1, goes unchecked for lack of DNA. CDR1 WNHNN and CDR2 SYGVQD come from the germline V gene (reference sequence). The CDR3 totals 15 residues. The CDR3 here is CASPATGQGECEAFF.

This clonotype ranks as medium-sized (0.01 to 0.1%) in terms of frequency. The CDR3 is CASSQVLSEGDEQFF. The chain carries TRBV4-1 and TRBJ2-1; TCRdb designates TRBD1, a call that cannot be tested without DNA. Germline assignment: CDR1 MGHRA and CDR2 YSYEKL. This CDR3 is 15 amino acids long.

This clonotype registers medium-sized by frequency. V usage is TRBV29-1 and J usage is TRBJ2-7; lacking DNA, the TRBD1 call made by TCRdb goes unchecked. Germline V CDR1 and CDR2: SQVTM, ANQGSEA. CDR3 size: 16 residues. CDR3 protein: CSVEDVRGGSSYEQYF.

Considering frequency, this clonotype is medium-sized. The CDR3 spells CSVEVDYTGELFF. The chain combines TRBV29-1 with TRBJ2-2. CDR1 SQVTM and CDR2 ANQGSEA come from the germline V gene. The CDR3 runs to 13 residues.

The genes are TRBV4-1 and TRBJ1-1. The germline gives CDR1 MGHRA, CDR2 YSYEKL. The CDR3 has 16 residues. The CDR3 region is CASSQTYNGLNTEAFF.

Judged by frequency, this clonotype is medium-sized. V gene TRBV3-1 combines with J gene TRBJ2-1; TCRdb names TRBD2, which stays unverified in the absence of DNA. The CDR3 consists of 16 residues. Germline lookup yields CDR1 LGHDT and CDR2 YNNKEL (reference sequence). The CDR3 sequence is CASSQDLAGENNEQFF.

V and J are TRBV29-1 and TRBJ2-3; TCRdb picks TRBD1, but there is no DNA to check that call. Germline V gene lookup returns CDR1 SQVTM and CDR2 ANQGSEA. There are 12 residues in the CDR3. CDR3: CSVDQGTDTQYF.

This clonotype is called medium-sized based on its frequency. J is TRBJ2-1 and V is TRBV15; there is no DNA to check the TCRdb D call of TRBD2. This CDR3 region has 15 residues. Germline-derived CDR1 and CDR2 are LNHNV and YYDKDF (reference sequence). The CDR3 protein is CATVMRAGGPNEQFF.

Measured by frequency, this clonotype is medium-sized (0.01 to 0.1%). The chain joins TRBV4-3 to TRBJ1-2; TCRdb's D gene call, TRBD1, goes unchecked for lack of DNA. This CDR3 has 18 residues. In germline, CDR1 is LGHNA, CDR2 YSLEER. CDR3: CASSQWSGGEPPNYGYTF.

The chain couples TRBV4-1 to TRBJ2-1; checking the TCRdb D call of TRBD2 is not possible without DNA. Germline V gene sequence: CDR1 MGHRA, CDR2 YSYEKL. The CDR3 has 16 amino acids. CDR3 protein: CASSQAIATLSNEQFF.

The chain recombines TRBV6-5 with TRBJ2-5; as DNA is missing, the TRBD2 call by TCRdb cannot be tested. Germline-derived CDR1 and CDR2 are MNHEY and SVGAGI. This CDR3 comprises 16 residues. CDR3 sequence: CASSYSSGPLAVAQYF.

According to its frequency, this clonotype is medium-sized. This rearrangement joins TRBV29-1 to TRBJ2-3; TCRdb indicates TRBD1, and absent DNA this call remains unverified. Germline V CDR1 and CDR2: SQVTM, ANQGSEA. This CDR3 has 14 residues. This CDR3 reads CSHPGQYFTDTQYF.

This rearrangement joins TRBV7-8 to TRBJ1-5. The germline CDR1 and CDR2 sequences are SGHVS and FQNEAQ. The CDR3 runs 12 residues. The CDR3 sequence: CASSLGSGPQHF. Full variable domain (missing parts from reference TRBV7-8 and TRBJ1-5): GAGVSQSPRYKVAKRGQDVALRCDPISGHVSLFWYQQALGQGPEFLTYFQNEAQLDKSGLPSDRFFAERPEGSVSTLKIQRTQQEDSAVYLCASSLGSGPQHFGDGTRLSIL.

The J gene is TRBJ2-5, the V gene TRBV2; the D gene TCRdb calls, TRBD2, cannot be checked with no DNA. The CDR3 runs to 16 residues. The germline V gene has CDR1 SNHLY and CDR2 FYNNEI. The CDR3: CASSEALPSGRETQYF.

The rearrangement joins TRBV19 to TRBJ2-1; TCRdb designates TRBD1, a call that cannot be tested without DNA. CDR3 length: 14 residues. Germline V CDR1 and CDR2: LNHDA, SQIVND (reference sequence). CDR3 sequence reads: CASSGAGGENEQFF.

Its frequency marks this clonotype as medium-sized. The chain is built from TRBV29-1 and TRBJ2-5; checking the TCRdb D call of TRBD1 is not possible without DNA. Germline V lookup: CDR1 SQVTM, CDR2 ANQGSEA. The CDR3 spans 12 residues. The CDR3 region is CSVDDGAETQYF.

Considering frequency, this clonotype is medium-sized (0.01 to 0.1%). The J gene is TRBJ1-1, the V gene TRBV27; TCRdb names TRBD1, which stays unverified in the absence of DNA. The CDR3 extends over 14 amino acids. Germline V CDR1 and CDR2: MNHEY, SMNVEV (reference sequence). This CDR3 is CASTSTGVNTEAFF.

This clonotype is classed as large by frequency. V usage is TRBV7-9 and J usage is TRBJ1-6; the D call from TCRdb, TRBD1, cannot be confirmed without DNA. Germline loops: CDR1 SEHNR, CDR2 FQNEAQ (reference sequence). CDR3 length: 14 residues. Here the CDR3 reads CASSPQGTDSPLHF.

This clonotype is classed as medium-sized (0.01 to 0.1%) by frequency. The chain is built from TRBV6-2 or TRBV6-3 and TRBJ2-3; TCRdb's D call, TRBD2, is unchecked because there is no DNA. CDR1 is MNHEY and CDR2 is SVGEGT in the germline V gene. The CDR3 runs 15 residues. CDR3 region: CASTRLAGGPDTQYF.

This sequence joins TRBV9 and TRBJ2-1; the TRBD2 assignment by TCRdb is unverifiable without DNA. The CDR3 is 16 residues long. Germline lookup yields CDR1 SGDLS and CDR2 YYNGEE. CDR3 sequence: CASSVRVAGVGNEQFF.

This clonotype is medium-sized by frequency. V gene TRBV20-1 combines with J gene TRBJ2-2. Germline V lookup: CDR1 DFQATT, CDR2 SNEGSKA (reference sequence). The length of the CDR3 is 16 residues. The CDR3 here is CRKQLPGAANTGELFF.

Judged by frequency, this clonotype is medium-sized. V and J are TRBV29-1 and TRBJ1-1; without DNA, the TCRdb call of TRBD1 cannot be checked. The CDR3 extends over 12 amino acids. Germline CDR1 SQVTM, CDR2 ANQGSEA. The CDR3 reads CSATGQGGYAFF.

V is TRBV29-1 and J is TRBJ1-1. CDR3 length: 12 residues. Germline V gives CDR1 SQVTM, CDR2 ANQGSEA. The CDR3 here is CSVPYGNTEAFF.

Judged by frequency, this clonotype is medium-sized. The chain uses TRBV2 and TRBJ2-2; TCRdb designates TRBD1, a call that cannot be tested without DNA. Germline V gene data show CDR1 as SNHLY and CDR2 as FYNNEI. CDR3 length equals 16 residues. CDR3 amino acids: CASSNIGQGATGELFF.

The chain is built from TRBV5-5 and TRBJ2-7. Germline CDR1 and CDR2: SGHKS and YYEKEE (reference sequence). This CDR3 comprises 13 residues. CDR3: CASGSFEKIEQYF.

Frequency places this clonotype as medium-sized (0.01 to 0.1%). This chain's CDR3 is CANTTEGHPARISYEQYF. The genes are TRBV2 and TRBJ2-7; there is no DNA to check the TCRdb D call of TRBD1. This CDR3 is built from 18 residues. Germline CDR1 is SNHLY and CDR2 is FYNNEI.

V usage is TRBV11-2 and J usage is TRBJ2-6; TCRdb selects TRBD1, and the lack of DNA leaves this call unchecked. CDR3 length: 16 residues. Germline V gives CDR1 SGHAT, CDR2 FQNNGV. The CDR3 loop reads CASNGQGGSGANVLTF. The whole variable domain, filled in from reference TRBV11-2 and TRBJ2-6, reads EAGVAQSPRYKIIEKRQSVAFWCNPISGHATLYWYQQILGQGPKLLIQFQNNGVVDDSQLPKDRFSAERLKGVDSTLKIQPAKLEDSAVYLCASNGQGGSGANVLTFGAGSRLTVL.

Considering frequency, this clonotype is medium-sized (0.01 to 0.1%). CDR3 region: CASSYEFQRETQYF. This sequence joins TRBV6-5 and TRBJ2-5. This CDR3 spans 14 amino acids. Germline V lookup: CDR1 MNHEY, CDR2 SVGAGI.

This clonotype is labeled medium-sized based on frequency. The V and J genes are TRBV4-3 and TRBJ1-5. The germline gives CDR1 LGHNA, CDR2 YSLEER. This CDR3 comprises 16 residues. CDR3 protein: CASSLNAEWDNQPQHF.

The chain links TRBV21-1 to TRBJ1-1; TCRdb outputs TRBD1, but without DNA this stays unchecked. TRBV21-1 is flagged as a pseudogene. CDR3 length: 15 residues. The CDR3 protein is CASSAPEVGATEAFF.

The chain couples TRBV2 to TRBJ2-2. The CDR3 sequence is 11 residues long. CDR1 is SNHLY and CDR2 is FYNNEI in the germline V gene. CDR3 in amino acids: CASQGSGELFF.